One and the same sample provided the 28 T cell receptor beta chains below, sequenced in a study of T cell responses to AZD1222 COVID-19 vaccine. Some clones are missing from TCRdb's copy, which holds only in-frame ones; the method was immunoSEQ multiplex PCR. The table has more than 100,000 clones, under 85% seen once. The source material was peripheral blood, sampled on day 0 of AZD1222 vaccination. Every receptor here comes from an adult in good health.

The chain links TRBV30 to TRBJ1-3; D ambiguous. CDR3 length: 11 residues. Trimming pared 5 bases from V and 4 bases from J, leaving 6 bases between. Germline CDR1 and CDR2: GTSNPN and SVGIG (reference sequence). Written as DNA, the CDR3 is TGTGCCTGGGAACAGGGAAACACCATATATTTT. Its translation is CAWEQGNTIYF.

This clone has a single count. The CDR3, as DNA: TGTGCCAGCAGCTTAGGGCTTGCCGGGACAAGGCACGAGCAGTACTTC. This translates into CASSLGLAGTRHEQYF. The chain recombines TRBV11-2 with TRBJ2-7; TRBD1 is a possible D gene (6 bases). Germline loops: CDR1 SGHAT, CDR2 FQNNGV. This CDR3 is built from 16 residues. The V end lost 1 base, the J end lost 5 bases, and 18 bases lay between the germline ends.

This clone was counted once. The chain uses TRBV12-3 or TRBV12-4 and TRBJ1-4; D uncertain. The germline V and J ends were trimmed by 6 bases and 8 bases, with 7 bases remaining between them. This CDR3 comprises 11 residues. CDR3 protein: CASRQREKLFF. The DNA of the CDR3 is TGTGCCAGCAGGCAGAGGGAAAAACTGTTTTTT.

This sequence joins TRBV9 and TRBJ2-7; 7 bases are shared with TRBD1. Germline CDR1 is SGDLS and CDR2 is YYNGEE. This CDR3 comprises 13 residues. V dropped 3 bases and J dropped 6; count of bases not matched to a gene: 6. The CDR3 is CASSATGAGEQYF. CDR3 coding DNA: TGTGCCAGCAGCGCCACAGGGGCGGGCGAGCAGTACTTC.

This chain connects TRBV4-2 to TRBJ2-7; D is tentatively TRBD1 or TRBD2 (7 bases each). The V gene lost 4 bases and the J gene lost 0 bases, with 13 bases spanning the gap. This CDR3 contains 15 residues. Germline V gives CDR1 LGHNA, CDR2 YNFKEQ. The CDR3 here is CASSPGQRDSYEQYF. The CDR3 DNA reads as TGTGCCAGCAGCCCGGGACAGCGGGACTCCTACGAGCAGTACTTC.

This rearrangement joins TRBV6-5 to TRBJ2-2; D not certain. The CDR3 runs 15 residues. Germline CDR1 reads MNHEY; CDR2 reads SVGAGI. Trimming removed 2 bases at V and 0 bases at J, with 7 bases between. The CDR3 DNA follows: TGTGCCAGCAGTTACGATACAGCGAACACCGGGGAGCTGTTTTTT. The encoded protein is CASSYDTANTGELFF.

The rearrangement joins TRBV3-1 (or the pseudogene TRBV3-2) to TRBJ2-7; TRBD2 agrees at 8 bases. The CDR3 runs to 14 residues. Trimming cost V 6 bases and J 2 bases; bases outside gene matches: 6. Germline loops: CDR1 LGHDT, CDR2 YNNKEL (reference sequence). CDR3 DNA: TGTGCCAGCAGTTCCCACGGGGGGGCCTACGAGCAGTACTTC. It yields the protein CASSSHGGAYEQYF.

The V call is TRBV7-6, the J call TRBJ2-2; 10 bases fit TRBD1. V lost 0 bases to trimming and J lost 6 bases; unmatched junction nucleotides: 1. The germline V gene encodes CDR1 SGHVS and CDR2 FNYEAQ. The CDR3 is 15 amino acids. For the CDR3, the DNA is TGTGCCAGCAGCTTAGCCGGGACAGGGGCCGGGGAGCTGTTTTTT. This codes for CASSLAGTGAGELFF.

V is TRBV30 and J is TRBJ1-2; D remains unclear. Germline V gene sequence: CDR1 GTSNPN, CDR2 SVGIG (reference sequence). V lost 5 bases and J lost 7, with 14 bases in between. The CDR3 runs to 12 residues. The CDR3 sequence: CAWRSRIFGYTF. The CDR3 DNA reads TGTGCCTGGCGATCTAGGATCTTTGGCTACACCTTC.

The chain employs TRBV12-3 or TRBV12-4 and TRBJ2-2; TRBD1 is a possible D gene (5 bases). This CDR3 spans 13 amino acids. V lost 5 bases and J lost 6, with 10 bases in between. The CDR3 sequence is CASSPRVAGELFF. CDR3 bases: TGTGCCAGCAGTCCCAGGGTGGCCGGGGAGCTGTTTTTT.

This clone came up a few times. The chain carries TRBV18 and TRBJ1-2; D is unresolved. The V end was cut by 2 bases, the J end by 0 bases, with 10 bases between. The CDR3 extends over 15 amino acids. The V gene's germline CDR1 is KGHSH and CDR2 LQKENI. For the CDR3, the DNA is TGTGCCAGCTCACCATCGTTCGGGGCTAACTATGGCTACACCTTC. It translates to CASSPSFGANYGYTF. Full variable domain (remainder filled in from reference TRBV18 and TRBJ1-2): NAGVMQNPRHLVRRRGQEARLRCSPMKGHSHVYWYRQLPEEGLKFMVYLQKENIIDESGMPKERFSAEFPKEGPSILRIQQVVRGDSAAYFCASSPSFGANYGYTFGSGTRLTVV.

CDR3 nucleotide sequence: TGTGCCAGCTCACTAACGACAAGGAACACTGAAGCTTTCTTT. As protein: CASSLTTRNTEAFF. The chain links TRBV18 to TRBJ1-1; D gene unclear. The V end lost 4 bases, the J end lost 1 base, and 10 bases lay between the germline ends. The CDR3 runs to 14 residues. Germline V gives CDR1 KGHSH, CDR2 LQKENI.

This clone was counted a single time. The chain recombines TRBV19 with TRBJ2-5; 9 bases match TRBD1. CDR1 and CDR2 from the germline V gene are LNHDA and SQIVND (reference sequence). CDR3 length: 15 residues. V lost 6 bases, J lost 2 bases, and 7 bases stayed unmatched. CDR3 nucleotide sequence: TGTGCCAGTAGCCACCGGGGACAGGGTCAAGAGACCCAGTACTTC. It encodes CASSHRGQGQETQYF.

The V call is TRBV11-3, the J call TRBJ1-6; TRBD1 agrees at 8 bases. This CDR3 has 15 amino acids. Germline V gives CDR1 SGHNT, CDR2 YENEEA. V gave up 5 bases and J gave up 7 bases; unmatched junction bases: 7. In nucleotides, the CDR3 is TGTGCCAGCAGCCTCCGGGACAGGACCAATTCACCCCTCCACTTT. Protein: CASSLRDRTNSPLHF.

This chain joins TRBV29-1 and TRBJ1-2, with D perhaps matching TRBD1 (6 bases). CDR3 length equals 14 residues. The germline V gene encodes CDR1 SQVTM and CDR2 ANQGSEA. V was clipped by 3 bases and J by 4 bases, with 15 bases between them. CDR3 region: CSVDPRGQSYGYTF. CDR3 in DNA: TGCAGCGTTGATCCCAGGGGACAAAGCTATGGCTACACCTTC.

V is TRBV19 and J is TRBJ1-1; D is possibly TRBD1 (6 bases). The germline CDR1 and CDR2 sequences are LNHDA and SQIVND (reference sequence). V was trimmed by 7 bases and J by 1 base, leaving 13 bases between them. The CDR3 runs 14 residues. CDR3 nucleotide sequence: TGTGCCAGTACCCTCCAGACAGGGAACACTGAAGCTTTCTTT. It specifies CASTLQTGNTEAFF.

V is TRBV7-2 and J is TRBJ1-6, with TRBD1 matching 7 bases. Looked up from germline, CDR1 is SGHTA and CDR2 is FQGNSA. The CDR3 is 16 amino acids. V trimming: 5 bases; J trimming: 6 bases; junction bases outside the gene matches: 10. The CDR3 nucleotides read TGTGCCAGCAGCCTAGGCCGGGGACAGAGTAATTCACCCCTCCACTTT. This translates into CASSLGRGQSNSPLHF.

CDR3 DNA: TGTGCCAGCAGGCTGGGAAGGTCCACTGAAGCTTTCTTT. Its translation: CASRLGRSTEAFF. This sequence joins TRBV7-8 and TRBJ1-1, with D uncertain. V was trimmed by 6 bases and J by 4 bases, leaving 12 bases between them. Per the germline V gene, CDR1 is SGHVS and CDR2 is FQNEAQ. This CDR3 is built from 13 residues. Variable domain in full (rest from reference TRBV7-8 and TRBJ1-1): GAGVSQSPRYKVAKRGQDVALRCDPISGHVSLFWYQQALGQGPEFLTYFQNEAQLDKSGLPSDRFFAERPEGSVSTLKIQRTQQEDSAVYLCASRLGRSTEAFFGQGTRLTVV.

The chain uses TRBV7-6 and TRBJ2-3; 7 bases fit TRBD2. From germline, CDR1 is SGHVS and CDR2 FNYEAQ. With V trimmed by 5 bases and J by 1 base, 12 bases remained unmatched. The CDR3 sequence is 17 residues long. The CDR3: CASSGGDGFVGTDTQYF. CDR3 in DNA: TGTGCCAGCAGCGGGGGGGACGGTTTTGTTGGCACAGATACGCAGTATTTT.

The chain is built from TRBV7-9 and TRBJ2-7, with D uncertain. The CDR3 runs to 14 residues. CDR1 and CDR2 (germline): SEHNR, FQNEAQ (reference sequence). Trimming pared 5 bases from V and 2 bases from J, leaving 13 bases between. CDR3 nucleotide sequence: TGTGCCAGCAGCATATTGGACGGAACCTACGAGCAGTACTTC. Encoded protein: CASSILDGTYEQYF.

The chain uses TRBV10-1 and TRBJ1-6; 10 nucleotides agree with TRBD1. The junction had 11 bases not matched to a gene; V was cut back by 8 bases and J by 10 bases. The CDR3 extends over 15 amino acids. Germline values: CDR1 WNHNN, CDR2 SYGVQD (reference sequence). DNA of the CDR3: TGCGCCAGCTCTAGGGACAGGGGAAGGAAATCACCCCTCCACTTT. Amino acid sequence: CASSRDRGRKSPLHF.

This chain uses TRBV5-1 with TRBJ2-3; 9 nucleotides line up with TRBD1. The V gene end was trimmed by 4 bases and the J gene end by 0 bases; junction bases not matched to a gene: 9. Germline V CDR1 and CDR2: SGHRS, YFSETQ. This CDR3 region has 17 residues. CDR3 sequence: CASSLAGTGYSTDTQYF. DNA of the CDR3: TGCGCCAGCAGCCTCGCCGGGACAGGGTACAGCACAGATACGCAGTATTTT.

This rearrangement joins TRBV19 to TRBJ1-5; D gene unclear. CDR1 LNHDA and CDR2 SQIVND come from the germline V gene (reference sequence). This CDR3 region has 17 residues. V lost 4 bases, J lost 0 bases, and 16 bases lay in between. CDR3 sequence (DNA): TGTGCCAGTAGTAGAAAAGTGGGCAGCTATAGCAATCAGCCCCAGCATTTT. This sequence encodes CASSRKVGSYSNQPQHF.

This chain links TRBV24-1 with TRBJ2-3, with 10 nucleotides matching TRBD2. The V and J ends lost 4 bases and 5 bases, in that order; junction bases with no gene match: 5. This CDR3 contains 15 residues. The V gene's germline CDR1 is KGHDR and CDR2 SFDVKD. CDR3 nucleotide sequence: TGTGCCACCAGTGACTGGGGACTAGCGAAAGATACGCAGTATTTT. This gives the protein CATSDWGLAKDTQYF.

This sequence joins TRBV6-5 and TRBJ1-2, with a tentative D call TRBD1 (6 bases). The CDR3 is 13 amino acids. V shed 2 bases and J shed 8 bases, with 12 bases lying between them. Germline V lookup: CDR1 MNHEY, CDR2 SVGAGI. The CDR3: CASSYRRGDGYTF. CDR3 nucleotide sequence: TGTGCCAGCAGTTACCGCAGGGGTGACGGCTACACCTTC.

The rearrangement joins TRBV5-8 to TRBJ2-1, with TRBD2 as a possible D gene (5 bases). This CDR3 has 19 residues. Trimming took 0 bases from V and 0 from J, leaving 19 bases between them. The V gene's germline CDR1 is SGHTS and CDR2 YDEGEE. The CDR3 DNA reads TGTGCCAGCAGCTTGGTTCGGCTAGCTGGGGTCAGCTCCTACAATGAGCAGTTCTTC. Protein sequence: CASSLVRLAGVSSYNEQFF.

The chain is built from TRBV12-5 and TRBJ1-2; no reliable D call. Germline V lookup: CDR1 LGHNT, CDR2 FRNRAP. V lost 0 bases to trimming and J lost 8 bases, with 16 bases between them. The CDR3 is 15 amino acids. DNA for the CDR3: TGTGCTAGTGGTTTGGTCTCGGCGGTCACCCGCGGCTACACCTTC. Translation: CASGLVSAVTRGYTF.

This clone occurred once. The chain joins TRBV7-6 to TRBJ2-1; maybe TRBD2 (6 bases). CDR3 length: 15 amino acids. Between the trimmed V and J ends, which lost 5 bases and 6 bases, there was a span of 17 bases. Germline V CDR1 and CDR2: SGHVS, FNYEAQ. This chain's CDR3 is CASSPGGTLLNEQFF. The CDR3 DNA is TGTGCCAGCAGCCCCGGGGGAACTCTTCTCAATGAGCAGTTCTTC.